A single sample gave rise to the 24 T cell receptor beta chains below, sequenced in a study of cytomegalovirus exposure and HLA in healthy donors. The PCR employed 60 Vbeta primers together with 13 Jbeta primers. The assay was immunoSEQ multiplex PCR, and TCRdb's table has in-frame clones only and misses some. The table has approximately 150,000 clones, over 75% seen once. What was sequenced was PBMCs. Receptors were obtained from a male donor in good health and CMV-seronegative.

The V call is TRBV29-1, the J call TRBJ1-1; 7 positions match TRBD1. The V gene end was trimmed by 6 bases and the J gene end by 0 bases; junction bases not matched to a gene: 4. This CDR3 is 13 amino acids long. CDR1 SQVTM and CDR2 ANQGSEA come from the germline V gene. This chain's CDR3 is CSVAGTVNTEAFF. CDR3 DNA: TGCAGCGTGGCCGGGACAGTGAACACTGAAGCTTTCTTT.

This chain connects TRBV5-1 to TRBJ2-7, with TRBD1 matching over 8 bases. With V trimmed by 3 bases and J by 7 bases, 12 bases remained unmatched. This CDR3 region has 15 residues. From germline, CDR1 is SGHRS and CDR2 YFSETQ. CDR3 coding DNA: TGCGCCAGCAGCTCCGGGGCGTCAGGGGGCTTGGAGCAGTACTTC. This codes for CASSSGASGGLEQYF. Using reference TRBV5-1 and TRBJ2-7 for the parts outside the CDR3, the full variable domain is KAGVTQTPRYLIKTRGQQVTLSCSPISGHRSVSWYQQTPGQGLQFLFEYFSETQRNKGNFPGRFSGRQFSNSRSEMNVSTLELGDSALYLCASSSGASGGLEQYFGPGTRLTVT.

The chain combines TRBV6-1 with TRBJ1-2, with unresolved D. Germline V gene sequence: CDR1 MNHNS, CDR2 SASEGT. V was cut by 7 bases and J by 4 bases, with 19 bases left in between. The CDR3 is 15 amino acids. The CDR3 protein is CASTLTRIQSYGYTF. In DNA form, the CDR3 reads TGTGCCAGCACATTAACCAGAATACAGAGCTATGGCTACACCTTC.

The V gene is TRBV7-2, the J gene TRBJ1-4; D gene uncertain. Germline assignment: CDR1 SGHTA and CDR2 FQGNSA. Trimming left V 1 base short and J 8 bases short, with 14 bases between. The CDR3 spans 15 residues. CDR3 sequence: CASSLGASRREKLFF. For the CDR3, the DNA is TGTGCCAGCAGCTTAGGAGCGTCCCGGAGAGAAAAACTGTTTTTT.

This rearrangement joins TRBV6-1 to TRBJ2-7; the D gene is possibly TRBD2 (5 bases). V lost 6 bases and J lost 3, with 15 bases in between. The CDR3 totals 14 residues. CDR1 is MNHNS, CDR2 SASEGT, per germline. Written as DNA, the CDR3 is TGTGCCAGCAGCCTGGACCCGGGAAGCTACGAGCAGTACTTC. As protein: CASSLDPGSYEQYF.

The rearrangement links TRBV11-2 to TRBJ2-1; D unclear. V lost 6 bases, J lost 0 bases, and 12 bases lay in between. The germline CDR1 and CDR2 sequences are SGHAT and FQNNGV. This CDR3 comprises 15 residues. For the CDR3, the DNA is TGTGCCAGCAGATCGGTACAGAGCTCCTACAATGAGCAGTTCTTC. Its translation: CASRSVQSSYNEQFF.

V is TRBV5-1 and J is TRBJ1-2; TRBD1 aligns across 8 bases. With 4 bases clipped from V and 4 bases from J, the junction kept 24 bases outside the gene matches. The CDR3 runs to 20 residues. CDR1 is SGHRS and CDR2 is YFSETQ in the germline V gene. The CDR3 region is CASSPITVTLSGGAGYGYTF. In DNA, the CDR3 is TGCGCCAGCAGCCCTATTACCGTTACCCTTTCAGGGGGCGCTGGCTATGGCTACACCTTC.

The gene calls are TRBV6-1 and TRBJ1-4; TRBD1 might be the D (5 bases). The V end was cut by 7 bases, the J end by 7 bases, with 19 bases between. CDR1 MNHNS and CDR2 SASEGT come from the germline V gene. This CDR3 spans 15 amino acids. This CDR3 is CASTLAAGLTEKLFF. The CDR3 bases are TGTGCCAGCACTCTTGCGGCAGGGCTAACTGAAAAACTGTTTTTT.

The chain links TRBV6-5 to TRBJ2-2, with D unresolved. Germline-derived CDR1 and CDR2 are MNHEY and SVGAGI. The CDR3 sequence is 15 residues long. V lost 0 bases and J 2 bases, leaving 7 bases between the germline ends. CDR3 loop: CASSYSYGNTGELFF. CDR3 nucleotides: TGTGCCAGCAGTTACTCGTACGGTAACACCGGGGAGCTGTTTTTT.

This chain's CDR3 is CASSSRRNTEAFF. Here the CDR3 DNA reads TGTGCCAGCAGCTCTCGTAGGAACACTGAAGCTTTCTTT. The chain carries TRBV7-2 and TRBJ1-1; D remains ambiguous. This CDR3 contains 13 residues. The V gene lost 4 bases and the J gene lost 1 base, with 7 bases spanning the gap. Germline V gives CDR1 SGHTA, CDR2 FQGNSA.

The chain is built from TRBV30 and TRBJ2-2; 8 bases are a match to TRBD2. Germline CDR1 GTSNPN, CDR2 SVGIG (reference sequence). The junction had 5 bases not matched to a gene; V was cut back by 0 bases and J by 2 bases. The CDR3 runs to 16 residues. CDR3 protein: CAWSVGLAPNTGELFF. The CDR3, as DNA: TGTGCCTGGAGTGTTGGACTAGCACCCAACACCGGGGAGCTGTTTTTT.

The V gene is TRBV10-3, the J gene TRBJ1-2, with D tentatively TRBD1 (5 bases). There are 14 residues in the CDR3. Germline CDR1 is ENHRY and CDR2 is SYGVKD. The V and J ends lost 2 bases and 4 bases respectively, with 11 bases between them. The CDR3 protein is CAISEQEGSYGYTF. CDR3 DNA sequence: TGTGCCATCAGTGAGCAGGAGGGGTCCTATGGCTACACCTTC.

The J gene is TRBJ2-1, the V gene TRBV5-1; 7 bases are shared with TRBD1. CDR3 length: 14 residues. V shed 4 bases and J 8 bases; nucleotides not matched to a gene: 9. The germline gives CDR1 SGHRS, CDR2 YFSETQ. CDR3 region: CASSRSGQGDEQFF. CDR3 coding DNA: TGCGCCAGCAGCCGCTCGGGGCAGGGGGATGAGCAGTTCTTC.

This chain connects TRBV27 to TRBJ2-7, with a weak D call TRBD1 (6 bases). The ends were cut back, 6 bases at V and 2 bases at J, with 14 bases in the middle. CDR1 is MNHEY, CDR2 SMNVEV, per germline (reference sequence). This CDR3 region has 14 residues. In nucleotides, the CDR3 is TGTGCCAGCAGAGTTCCGGGACAACCCTACGAGCAGTACTTC. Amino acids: CASRVPGQPYEQYF.

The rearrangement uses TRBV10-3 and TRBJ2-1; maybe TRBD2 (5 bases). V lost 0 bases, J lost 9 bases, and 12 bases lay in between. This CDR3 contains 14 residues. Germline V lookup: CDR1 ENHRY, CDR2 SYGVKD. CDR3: CAISESVGEGEQFF. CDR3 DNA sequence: TGTGCCATCAGTGAGTCCGTGGGAGAGGGTGAGCAGTTCTTC.

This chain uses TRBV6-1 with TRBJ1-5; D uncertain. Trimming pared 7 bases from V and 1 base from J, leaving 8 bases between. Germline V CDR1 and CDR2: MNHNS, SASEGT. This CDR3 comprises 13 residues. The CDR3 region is CASIRGSNQPQHF. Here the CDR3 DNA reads TGTGCCAGCATCCGAGGGAGCAATCAGCCCCAGCATTTT.

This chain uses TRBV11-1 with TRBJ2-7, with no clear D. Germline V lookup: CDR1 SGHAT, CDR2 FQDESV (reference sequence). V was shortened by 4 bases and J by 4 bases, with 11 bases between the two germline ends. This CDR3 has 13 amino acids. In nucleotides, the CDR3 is TGTGCCAGCAGCTCTTCTCAGTGGTACGAGCAGTACTTC. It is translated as CASSSSQWYEQYF.

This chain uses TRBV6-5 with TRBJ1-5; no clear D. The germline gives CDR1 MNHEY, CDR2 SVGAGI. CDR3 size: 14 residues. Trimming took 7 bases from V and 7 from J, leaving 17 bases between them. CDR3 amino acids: CASKGSGIWQPQHF. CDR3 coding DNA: TGTGCCAGCAAGGGTTCGGGGATATGGCAGCCCCAGCATTTT.

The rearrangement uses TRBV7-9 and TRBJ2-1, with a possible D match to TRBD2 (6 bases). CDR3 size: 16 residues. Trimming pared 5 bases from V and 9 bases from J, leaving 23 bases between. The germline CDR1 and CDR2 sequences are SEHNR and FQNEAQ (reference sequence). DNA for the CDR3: TGTGCCAGCAGCCTCCCTGCCCGTGGGGGGTACGCTGAGCAGTTCTTC. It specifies CASSLPARGGYAEQFF.

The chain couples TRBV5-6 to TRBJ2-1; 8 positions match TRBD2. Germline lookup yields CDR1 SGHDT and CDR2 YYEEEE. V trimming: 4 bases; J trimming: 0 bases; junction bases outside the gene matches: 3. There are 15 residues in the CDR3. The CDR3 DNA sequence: TGTGCCAGCAGCCCCGGGGGGGGCTCCTACAATGAGCAGTTCTTC. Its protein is CASSPGGGSYNEQFF.

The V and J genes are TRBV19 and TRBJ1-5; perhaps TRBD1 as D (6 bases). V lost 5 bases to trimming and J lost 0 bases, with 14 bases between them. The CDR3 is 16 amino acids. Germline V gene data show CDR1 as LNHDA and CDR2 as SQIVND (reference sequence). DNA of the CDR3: TGTGCCAGTAGTCCAGGGACATCTTATAGCAATCAGCCCCAGCATTTT. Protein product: CASSPGTSYSNQPQHF.

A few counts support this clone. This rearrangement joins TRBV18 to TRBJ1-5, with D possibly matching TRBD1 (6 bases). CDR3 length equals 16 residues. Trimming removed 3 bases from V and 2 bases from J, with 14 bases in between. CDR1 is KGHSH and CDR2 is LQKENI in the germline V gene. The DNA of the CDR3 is TGTGCCAGCTCACCCTATAGTGCAGGGGGCAATCAGCCCCAGCATTTT. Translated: CASSPYSAGGNQPQHF.

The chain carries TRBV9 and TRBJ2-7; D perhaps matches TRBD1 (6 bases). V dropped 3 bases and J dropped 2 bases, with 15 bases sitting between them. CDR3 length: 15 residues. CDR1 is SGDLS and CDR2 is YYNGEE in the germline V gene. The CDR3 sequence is CASSGHWTDTYEQYF. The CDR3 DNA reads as TGTGCCAGCAGCGGGCACTGGACAGACACCTACGAGCAGTACTTC.

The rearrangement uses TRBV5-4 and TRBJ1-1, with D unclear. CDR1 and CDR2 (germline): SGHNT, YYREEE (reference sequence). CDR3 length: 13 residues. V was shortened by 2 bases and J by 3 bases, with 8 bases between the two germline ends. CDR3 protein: CASSFRQYTEAFF. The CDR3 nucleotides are TGTGCCAGCAGCTTTCGACAATACACTGAAGCTTTCTTT.